The present TCR beta chain was sequenced within a study of beta chain features in type 1 diabetes. Worth noting for this clone: The target antigen is unknown.

Each donor gave one heparinised blood draw averaging about 110 mL. Staining for CD45RO/CCR7/CD25/CD127/CD95/CD27 allowed sorting of CD4+ naive, central memory, regulatory and stem cell-like memory cells. Study results and limitations: Type 1 diabetes patients had TCRB CDR3s that were shorter (moderately but significantly so) in all four CD4+ subsets. Naive, central memory and Treg TCRB repertoires appeared more alike in patients than in healthy donors.

CDR1 SGHAT and CDR2 FQNNGV come from the germline V gene. The CDR3 length is 15 residues. The V end was cut by 6 bases, the J end by 4 bases, with 16 bases between. The investigators reverse transcribed all of the isolated RNA, so they sequenced expressed TCRB transcripts. About 3.6 million reads were obtained on average from naive, central memory and regulatory T cell samples. The protocol was immunoSEQ multiplex PCR, while the TCRdb copy is restricted to in-frame clones and leaves out a portion. The table includes roughly 290,000 clones, 15% detected once. The receptor's source is a man between 18 and 29 years old with type 1 diabetes. The sample taken for sequencing was naive CD4+ T cells from blood. The rearrangement links TRBV11-2 to TRBJ2-1; tentatively, D is TRBD1 (6 bases). Written as DNA, the CDR3 is TGTGCCAGCAGTCAGCCAGCCGGACAGTACAATGAGCAGTTCTTC. Encoded protein: CASSQPAGQYNEQFF. Filled out from reference TRBV11-2 and TRBJ2-1, the complete variable domain reads EAGVAQSPRYKIIEKRQSVAFWCNPISGHATLYWYQQILGQGPKLLIQFQNNGVVDDSQLPKDRFSAERLKGVDSTLKIQPAKLEDSAVYLCASSQPAGQYNEQFFGPGTRLTVL.